This entry features one TCR beta chain sequence. These data belong to a study of shared clonotypes between healthy human individuals. Losses at the gene ends were 7 bases for V and 5 bases for J; bases not matched to a gene: 7. Germline-derived CDR1 and CDR2 are MDHEN and SYDVKM. The CDR3 consists of 14 residues. Data came from immunoSEQ multiplex PCR; TCRdb stores just in-frame clones and leaves some out. Here the sample spans about 980,000 clones, 76% being singletons. The chain links TRBV28 to TRBJ1-4, with TRBD1 matching 7 bases. This sequence was found in a man between 18 and 35 years old in good health. The specimen sequenced was memory CD4+ T cells sorted from blood. Described subset: CD45RA-negative fraction. The CDR3 reads CASTPGGRNEKLFF. The CDR3 nucleotides are TGTGCCAGCACCCCAGGGGGTAGGAATGAAAAACTGTTTTTT.